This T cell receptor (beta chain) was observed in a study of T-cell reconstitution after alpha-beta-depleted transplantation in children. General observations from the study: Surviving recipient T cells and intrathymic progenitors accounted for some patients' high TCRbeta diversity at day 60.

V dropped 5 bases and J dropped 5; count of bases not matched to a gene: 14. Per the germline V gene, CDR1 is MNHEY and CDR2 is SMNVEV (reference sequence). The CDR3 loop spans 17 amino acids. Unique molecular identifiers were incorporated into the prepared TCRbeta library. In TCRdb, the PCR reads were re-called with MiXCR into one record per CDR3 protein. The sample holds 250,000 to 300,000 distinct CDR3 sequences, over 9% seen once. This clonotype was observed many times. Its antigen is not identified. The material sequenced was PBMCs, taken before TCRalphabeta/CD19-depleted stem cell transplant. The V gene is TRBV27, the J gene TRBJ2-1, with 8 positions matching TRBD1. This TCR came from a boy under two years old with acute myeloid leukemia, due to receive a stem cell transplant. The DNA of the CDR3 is TGTGCCAGCAGTCCACTAGGGACAGGTTCCCCGGACAATGAGCAGTTCTTC. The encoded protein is CASSPLGTGSPDNEQFF.